One sample yielded the 18 T cell receptor beta chains listed below, sequenced in a study of T-cell reconstitution after alpha-beta-depleted transplantation in children. Construction of the TCRbeta library involved unique molecular identifiers. TCRdb reprocessed the PCR reads with MiXCR, giving one entry per CDR3 protein. Here the sample spans about a million distinct CDR3 sequences, around 30% being singletons. Sample: PBMCs, mostly from graft donor cells, taken 360 days after TCRalphabeta/CD19-depleted stem cell transplant. The source of these receptors is a boy younger than two who had a stem cell transplant for SCID, so the T cells may come from the graft donor.

The chain is built from TRBV24-1 and TRBJ1-5, with D tentatively TRBD1 (6 bases). V was trimmed by 9 bases and J by 0 bases, leaving 17 bases between them. From germline, CDR1 is KGHDR and CDR2 SFDVKD. This CDR3 contains 16 residues. The CDR3 protein is CATLAGATYSNQPQHF. DNA for the CDR3: TGTGCCACCCTAGCAGGGGCGACTTATAGCAATCAGCCCCAGCATTTT.

J is TRBJ2-7 and V is TRBV14; D possibly matches TRBD1 or TRBD2 (6 bases each). Germline lookup yields CDR1 SGHDN and CDR2 FVKESK. Deletions cut 1 base from V and 4 bases from J, with 17 bases between. The CDR3 consists of 16 residues. The CDR3 is CASSQGGTGRMYEQYF. The CDR3 nucleotides are TGTGCCAGCAGCCAAGGGGGAACAGGGAGGATGTACGAGCAGTACTTC.

The chain has TRBV10-2 and TRBJ2-1, with D perhaps being TRBD1 or TRBD2 (5 bases each). Trimming removed 8 bases from V and 1 base from J, with 15 bases in between. The germline V gene encodes CDR1 WSHSY and CDR2 SAAADI. This CDR3 contains 15 residues. The CDR3 DNA sequence: TGCGCCAGCGACCCCGTGAGGGGATCCTACAATGAGCAGTTCTTC. Its protein is CASDPVRGSYNEQFF.

This clonotype was found a few times. V gene TRBV6-1 combines with J gene TRBJ2-3; D is perhaps TRBD1 (6 bases). The CDR3 is 17 residues long. In germline, CDR1 is MNHNS, CDR2 SASEGT. Trimming stripped 6 bases from V and 2 bases from J, with 21 bases between. In nucleotides, the CDR3 is TGTGCCAGCAGGCGATACAGGGTCCCCTCTCCCACAGATACGCAGTATTTT. It yields the protein CASRRYRVPSPTDTQYF.

The V call is TRBV15, the J call TRBJ1-2, with a weak D call TRBD1 (5 bases). V was pared by 5 bases and J by 4 bases, with 11 bases between. The CDR3 consists of 13 residues. Germline V CDR1 and CDR2: LNHNV, YYDKDF (reference sequence). CDR3: CATSGDGRYGYTF. The CDR3 region has the DNA TGTGCCACCAGCGGGGACGGGCGCTATGGCTACACCTTC.

This clonotype was seen ten or more times. The rearrangement uses TRBV6-5 and TRBJ2-3; TRBD1 matches at 7 bases. CDR1 is MNHEY, CDR2 SVGAGI, per germline. The CDR3 length is 14 residues. Trimming at V came to 2 bases and at J to 2 bases, leaving 1 base not matched to a gene. The CDR3 nucleotides are TGTGCCAGCAGTTACAGGGGGCTCACAGATACGCAGTATTTT. It encodes CASSYRGLTDTQYF.

This clonotype has only a few counts. The chain carries TRBV4-2 and TRBJ2-4; D possibly uses TRBD1 or TRBD2 (6 bases each). This CDR3 is built from 16 residues. The germline V gene has CDR1 LGHNA and CDR2 YNFKEQ. Trimming took 4 bases from V and 5 from J, leaving 18 bases between them. The CDR3 DNA sequence: TGTGCCAGCAGCCCCACCCGACTGGGGGGCGAAAACATTCAGTACTTC. It yields the protein CASSPTRLGGENIQYF.

This clonotype was counted at least ten times. V gene TRBV7-7 combines with J gene TRBJ2-3; D is unresolved. CDR1 and CDR2 (germline): SSHAT, FNYEAQ (reference sequence). The CDR3 consists of 13 residues. V lost 1 base and J lost 5, with 7 bases in between. This chain's CDR3 is CASSLGVGDTQYF. The CDR3 DNA sequence: TGTGCCAGCAGCTTAGGGGTCGGAGATACGCAGTATTTT.

A few counts support this clonotype. The chain combines TRBV29-1 with TRBJ2-1, with D unresolved. The CDR3 loop spans 15 amino acids. The germline gives CDR1 SQVTM, CDR2 ANQGSEA. The V end lost 6 bases, the J end lost 1 base, and 16 bases lay between the germline ends. The CDR3 here is CSVPVLGGSYNEQFF. Written as DNA, the CDR3 is TGCAGCGTCCCCGTATTGGGTGGATCCTACAATGAGCAGTTCTTC.

This sequence joins TRBV5-1 and TRBJ2-7, with D maybe TRBD1 (5 bases). V lost 5 bases and J 6 bases, leaving 21 bases between the germline ends. The CDR3 spans 15 residues. CDR1 is SGHRS, CDR2 YFSETQ, per germline. CDR3 loop: CASSWGYLTGFEQYF. CDR3 sequence (DNA): TGCGCCAGCAGTTGGGGCTACCTCACAGGTTTCGAGCAGTACTTC.

V is TRBV7-7 and J is TRBJ2-5; D remains unclear. Germline V CDR1 and CDR2: SSHAT, FNYEAQ (reference sequence). The V end lost 5 bases, the J end lost 4 bases, and 14 bases lay between the germline ends. The CDR3 has 14 residues. The CDR3 sequence: CASSPKLVGETQYF. DNA of the CDR3: TGTGCCAGCAGCCCAAAGCTGGTGGGAGAGACCCAGTACTTC. The full variable domain, rest sourced from reference TRBV7-7 and TRBJ2-5, is GAGVSQSPRYKVTKRGQDVTLRCDPISSHATLYWYQQALGQGPEFLTYFNYEAQPDKSGLPSDRFSAERPEGSISTLTIQRTEQRDSAMYRCASSPKLVGETQYFGPGTRLLVL.

In this sample, this clonotype turned up a few times. The chain couples TRBV29-1 to TRBJ2-1; TRBD1 matches at 7 bases. Germline V gene sequence: CDR1 SQVTM, CDR2 ANQGSEA. Unmatched junction bases numbered 6, after V lost 5 bases and J lost 5 bases. The CDR3 runs 13 residues. Here the CDR3 DNA reads TGCAGCGTTTGGCCAAGGGGGCACAATGAGCAGTTCTTC. Residues: CSVWPRGHNEQFF.

This clonotype appeared a few times. The chain has TRBV9 and TRBJ2-1; 8 nucleotides line up with TRBD2. V trimming: 0 bases; J trimming: 2 bases; junction bases outside the gene matches: 13. CDR3 length equals 19 residues. Germline V gives CDR1 SGDLS, CDR2 YYNGEE. CDR3 region: CASSVEVGGAQTAYNEQFF. The CDR3 bases are TGTGCCAGCAGCGTAGAGGTCGGGGGGGCCCAAACCGCCTACAATGAGCAGTTCTTC.

V gene TRBV7-2 combines with J gene TRBJ1-1; D might be TRBD1 (5 bases). The CDR3 loop spans 14 amino acids. Germline assignment: CDR1 SGHTA and CDR2 FQGNSA. V was shortened by 3 bases and J by 3 bases, with 11 bases between the two germline ends. This CDR3 is CASSFDSRDTEAFF. The CDR3 DNA reads TGTGCCAGCAGCTTCGACAGCCGGGACACTGAAGCTTTCTTT.

The V gene is TRBV20-1, the J gene TRBJ2-1; tentative D call: TRBD2 (6 bases). The germline gives CDR1 DFQATT, CDR2 SNEGSKA (reference sequence). The CDR3 length is 13 residues. Trimming left V 6 bases short and J 4 bases short, with 13 bases between. As DNA, the CDR3 is TGCAGTGCCCCGGGACTTCCTTACAATGAGCAGTTCTTC. It is translated as CSAPGLPYNEQFF.

The chain is built from TRBV20-1 and TRBJ2-7; D is ambiguous. The CDR3 runs 12 residues. The germline V and J ends were trimmed by 5 bases and 5 bases, with 13 bases remaining between them. CDR1 is DFQATT and CDR2 is SNEGSKA in the germline V gene (reference sequence). DNA of the CDR3: TGCAGTGCTCGAAGACCCGTTGACGAGCAGTACTTC. The encoded protein is CSARRPVDEQYF.

The chain employs TRBV13 and TRBJ1-1; D possibly corresponds to TRBD1 (5 bases). The CDR3 spans 17 residues. The V gene's germline CDR1 is PRHDT and CDR2 FYEKMQ (reference sequence). V gave up 5 bases and J gave up 3 bases, with 22 bases separating them. The CDR3 DNA sequence: TGTGCCAGCAGCCAGGGAGTCGCCTGGGCGGGGGACACTGAAGCTTTCTTT. It codes for CASSQGVAWAGDTEAFF.

This clonotype showed up just a few times. This chain uses TRBV24-1 with TRBJ1-2, with a possible D match to TRBD1 (5 bases). Trimming pared 1 base from V and 8 bases from J, leaving 7 bases between. The germline gives CDR1 KGHDR, CDR2 SFDVKD. CDR3 length: 12 amino acids. CDR3 in amino acids: CATSDFRGGYTF. The DNA for the CDR3 is TGTGCCACCAGTGATTTTAGGGGAGGCTACACCTTC.